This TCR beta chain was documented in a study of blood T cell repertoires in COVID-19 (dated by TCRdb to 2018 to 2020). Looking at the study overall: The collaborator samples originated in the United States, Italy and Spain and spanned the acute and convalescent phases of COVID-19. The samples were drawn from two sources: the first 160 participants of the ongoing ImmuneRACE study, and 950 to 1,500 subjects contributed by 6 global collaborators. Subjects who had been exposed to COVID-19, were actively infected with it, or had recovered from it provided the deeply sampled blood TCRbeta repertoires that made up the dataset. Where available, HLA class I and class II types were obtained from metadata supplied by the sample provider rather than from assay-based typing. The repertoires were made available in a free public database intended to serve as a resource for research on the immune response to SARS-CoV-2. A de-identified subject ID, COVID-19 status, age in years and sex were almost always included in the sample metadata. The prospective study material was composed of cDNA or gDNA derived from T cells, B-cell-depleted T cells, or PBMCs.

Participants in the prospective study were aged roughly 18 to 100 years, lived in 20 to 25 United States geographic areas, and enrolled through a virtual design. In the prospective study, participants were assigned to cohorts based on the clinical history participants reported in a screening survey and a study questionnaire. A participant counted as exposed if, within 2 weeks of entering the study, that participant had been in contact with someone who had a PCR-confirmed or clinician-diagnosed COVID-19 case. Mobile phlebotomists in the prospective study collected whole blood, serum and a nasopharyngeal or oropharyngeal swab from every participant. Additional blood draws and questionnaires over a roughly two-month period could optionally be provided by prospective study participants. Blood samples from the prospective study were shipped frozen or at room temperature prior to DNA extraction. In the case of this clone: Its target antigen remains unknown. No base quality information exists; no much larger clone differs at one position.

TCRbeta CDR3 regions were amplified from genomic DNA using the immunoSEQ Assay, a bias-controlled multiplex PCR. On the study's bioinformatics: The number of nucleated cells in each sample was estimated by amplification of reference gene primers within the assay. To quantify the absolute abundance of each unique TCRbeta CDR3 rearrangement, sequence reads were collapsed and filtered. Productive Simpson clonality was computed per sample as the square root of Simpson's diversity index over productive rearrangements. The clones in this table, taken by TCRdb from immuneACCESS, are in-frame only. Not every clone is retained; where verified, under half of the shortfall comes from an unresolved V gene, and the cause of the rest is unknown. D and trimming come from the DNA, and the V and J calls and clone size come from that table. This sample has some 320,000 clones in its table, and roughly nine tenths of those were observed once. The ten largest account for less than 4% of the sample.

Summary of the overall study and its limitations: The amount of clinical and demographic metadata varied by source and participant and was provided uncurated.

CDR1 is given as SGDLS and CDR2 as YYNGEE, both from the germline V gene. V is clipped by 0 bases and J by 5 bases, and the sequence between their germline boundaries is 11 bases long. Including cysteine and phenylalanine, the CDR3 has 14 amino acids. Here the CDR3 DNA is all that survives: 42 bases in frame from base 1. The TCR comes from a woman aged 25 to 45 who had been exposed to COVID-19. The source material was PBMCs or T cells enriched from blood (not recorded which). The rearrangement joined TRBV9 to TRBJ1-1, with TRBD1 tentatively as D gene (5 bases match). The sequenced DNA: TGTGCCAGCAGCGTAGACTTCGGGGGAACTGAAGCTTTCTTT. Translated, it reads CASSVDFGGTEAFF.